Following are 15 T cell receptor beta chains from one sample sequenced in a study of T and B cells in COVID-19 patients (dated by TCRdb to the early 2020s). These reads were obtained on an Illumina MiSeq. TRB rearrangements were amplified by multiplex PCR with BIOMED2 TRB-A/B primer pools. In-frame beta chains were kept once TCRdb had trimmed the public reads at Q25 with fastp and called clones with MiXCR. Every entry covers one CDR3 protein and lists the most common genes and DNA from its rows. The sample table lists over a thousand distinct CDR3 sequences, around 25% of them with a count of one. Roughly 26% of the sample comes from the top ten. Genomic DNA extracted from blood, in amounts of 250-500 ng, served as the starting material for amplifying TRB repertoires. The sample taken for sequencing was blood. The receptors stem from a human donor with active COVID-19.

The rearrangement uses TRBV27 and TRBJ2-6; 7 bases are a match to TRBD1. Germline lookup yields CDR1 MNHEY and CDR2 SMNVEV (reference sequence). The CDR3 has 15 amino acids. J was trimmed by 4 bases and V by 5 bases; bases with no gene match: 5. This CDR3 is CASSATGAGANVLTF. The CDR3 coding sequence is TGTGCCAGCAGTGCTACAGGGGCCGGGGCCAACGTCCTGACTTTC.

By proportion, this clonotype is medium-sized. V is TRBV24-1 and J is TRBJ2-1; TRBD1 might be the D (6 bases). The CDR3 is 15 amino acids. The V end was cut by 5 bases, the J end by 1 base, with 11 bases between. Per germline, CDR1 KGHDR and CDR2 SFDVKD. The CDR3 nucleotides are TGTGCCACCAGTGCCGGACAGAGTTCCTACAATGAGCAGTTCTTC. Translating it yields CATSAGQSSYNEQFF.

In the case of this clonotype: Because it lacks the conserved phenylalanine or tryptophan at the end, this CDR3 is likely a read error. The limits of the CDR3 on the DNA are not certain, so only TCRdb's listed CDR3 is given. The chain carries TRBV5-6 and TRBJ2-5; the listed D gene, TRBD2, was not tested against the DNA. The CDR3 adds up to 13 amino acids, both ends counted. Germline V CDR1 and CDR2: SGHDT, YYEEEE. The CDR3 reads CASSGGGSQTKDG.

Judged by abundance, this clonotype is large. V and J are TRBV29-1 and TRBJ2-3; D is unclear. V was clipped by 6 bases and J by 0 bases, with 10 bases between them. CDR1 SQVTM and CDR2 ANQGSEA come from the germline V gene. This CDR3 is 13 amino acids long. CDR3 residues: CSVHASSTDTQYF. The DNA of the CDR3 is TGCAGCGTCCATGCGTCAAGCACAGATACGCAGTATTTT.

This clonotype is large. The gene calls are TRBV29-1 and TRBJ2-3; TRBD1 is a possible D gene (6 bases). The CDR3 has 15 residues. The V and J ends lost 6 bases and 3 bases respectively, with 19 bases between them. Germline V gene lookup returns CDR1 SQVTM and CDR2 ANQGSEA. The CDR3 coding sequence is TGCAGCGTCCGACTTACAGGGAAGGGGACAGATACGCAGTATTTT. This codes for CSVRLTGKGTDTQYF.

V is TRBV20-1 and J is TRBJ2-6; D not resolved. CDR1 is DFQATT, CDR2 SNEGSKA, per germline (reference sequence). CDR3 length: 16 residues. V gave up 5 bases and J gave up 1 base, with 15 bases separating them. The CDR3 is CSAESERISGANVLTF. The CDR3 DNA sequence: TGCAGTGCTGAAAGCGAGAGGATATCTGGGGCCAACGTCCTGACTTTC.

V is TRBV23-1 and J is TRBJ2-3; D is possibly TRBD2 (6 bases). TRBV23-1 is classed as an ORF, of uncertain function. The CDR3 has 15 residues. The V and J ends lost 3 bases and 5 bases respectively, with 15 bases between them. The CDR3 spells CASSHRTIGRDTQYF. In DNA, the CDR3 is TGCGCCAGCAGTCATAGGACTATCGGGAGAGATACGCAGTATTTT.

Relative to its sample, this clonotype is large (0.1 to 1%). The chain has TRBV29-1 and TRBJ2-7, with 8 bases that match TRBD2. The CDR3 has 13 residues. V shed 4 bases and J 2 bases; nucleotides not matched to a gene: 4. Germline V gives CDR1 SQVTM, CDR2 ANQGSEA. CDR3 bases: TGCAGCGTTGTCATTAGCGGGACCTACGAGCAGTACTTC. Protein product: CSVVISGTYEQYF.

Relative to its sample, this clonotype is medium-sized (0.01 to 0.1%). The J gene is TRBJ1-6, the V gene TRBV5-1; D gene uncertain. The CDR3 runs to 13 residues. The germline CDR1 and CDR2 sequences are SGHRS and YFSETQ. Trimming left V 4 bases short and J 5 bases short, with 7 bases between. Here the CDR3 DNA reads TGCGCCAGCAGCGTGGGGAATAATTCACCCCTCCACTTT. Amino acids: CASSVGNNSPLHF.

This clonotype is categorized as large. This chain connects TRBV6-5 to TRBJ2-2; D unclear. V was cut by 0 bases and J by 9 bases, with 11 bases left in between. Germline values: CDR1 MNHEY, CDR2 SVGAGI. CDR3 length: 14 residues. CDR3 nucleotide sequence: TGTGCCAGCAGTTACTCGAGTGGTGGTCGGGAGCTGTTTTTT. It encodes CASSYSSGGRELFF.

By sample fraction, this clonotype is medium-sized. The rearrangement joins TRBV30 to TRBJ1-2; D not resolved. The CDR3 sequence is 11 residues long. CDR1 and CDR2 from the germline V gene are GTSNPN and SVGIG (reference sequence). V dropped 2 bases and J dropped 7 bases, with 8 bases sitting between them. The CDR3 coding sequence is TGTGCCTGGAGTTCCTTCTCTGGCTACACCTTC. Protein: CAWSSFSGYTF.

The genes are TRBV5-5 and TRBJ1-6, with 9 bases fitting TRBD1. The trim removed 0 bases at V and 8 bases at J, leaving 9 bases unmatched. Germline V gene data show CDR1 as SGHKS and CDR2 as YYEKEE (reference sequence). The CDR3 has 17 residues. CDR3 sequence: CASSLGATGGIYSPLHF. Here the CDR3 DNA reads TGTGCCAGCAGCTTGGGGGCCACAGGGGGCATATATTCACCCCTCCACTTT.

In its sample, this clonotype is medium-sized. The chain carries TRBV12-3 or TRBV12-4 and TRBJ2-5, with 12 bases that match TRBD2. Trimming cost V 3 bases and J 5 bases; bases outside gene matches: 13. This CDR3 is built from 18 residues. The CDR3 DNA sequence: TGTGCCAGCAGTTTGGCTAGCGGGGGGGCATCTCTTGGGGAGACCCAGTACTTC. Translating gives CASSLASGGASLGETQYF.

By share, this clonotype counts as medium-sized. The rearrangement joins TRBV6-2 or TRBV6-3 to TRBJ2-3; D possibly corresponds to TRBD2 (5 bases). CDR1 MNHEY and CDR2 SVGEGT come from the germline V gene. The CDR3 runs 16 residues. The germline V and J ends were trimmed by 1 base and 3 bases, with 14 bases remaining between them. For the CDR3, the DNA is TGTGCCAGCAGTTACTTTCGGGGAATAGGTACAGATACGCAGTATTTT. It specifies CASSYFRGIGTDTQYF.

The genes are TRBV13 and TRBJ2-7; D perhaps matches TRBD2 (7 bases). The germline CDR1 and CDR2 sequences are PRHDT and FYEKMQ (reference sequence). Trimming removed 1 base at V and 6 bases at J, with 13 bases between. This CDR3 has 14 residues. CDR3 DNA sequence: TGTGCCAGCAGCTTAGAAGGGGGGGAAGGCGAGCAGTACTTC. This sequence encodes CASSLEGGEGEQYF.